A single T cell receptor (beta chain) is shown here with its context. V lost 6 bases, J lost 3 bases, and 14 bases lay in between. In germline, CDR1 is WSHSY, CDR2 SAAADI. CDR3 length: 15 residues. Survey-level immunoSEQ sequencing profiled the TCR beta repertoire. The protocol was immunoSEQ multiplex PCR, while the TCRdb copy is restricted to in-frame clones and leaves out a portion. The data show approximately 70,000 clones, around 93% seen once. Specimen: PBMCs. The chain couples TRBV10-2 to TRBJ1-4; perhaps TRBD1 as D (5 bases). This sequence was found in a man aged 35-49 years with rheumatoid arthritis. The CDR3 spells CASRPTASANEKLFF. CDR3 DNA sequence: TGCGCCAGCAGACCGACAGCTTCAGCTAATGAAAAACTGTTTTTT.